This TCR beta chain was sequenced in a study of shared clonotypes between healthy human individuals. The CD4+ fraction was divided into a CD45RA+ naive subset and a CD45RA-negative memory subset. This CDR3 comprises 15 residues. V was clipped by 0 bases and J by 4 bases, with 14 bases between them. Per germline, CDR1 SGDLS and CDR2 YYNGEE. Remarks on this clone: Its antigen is currently unknown.

Study results and caveats: Few donors limited the genetic and exposure-history diversity represented.

The repertoire was sequenced with immunoSEQ multiplex PCR; TCRdb's copy has only in-frame clones and lacks some. The sample shows approximately 1.5 million clones, about 98% of them seen only once. The receptor was isolated from a man younger than 40 in good health. The J gene is TRBJ2-7, the V gene TRBV9; the D call may be TRBD1 or TRBD2 (5 bases each). Sequencing input: naive CD4+ T cells sorted from blood. Noted subset: CD45RA+ positively selected. CDR3 protein: CASSVGWEWGYEQYF. The CDR3 nucleotides read TGTGCCAGCAGCGTAGGATGGGAGTGGGGGTACGAGCAGTACTTC.